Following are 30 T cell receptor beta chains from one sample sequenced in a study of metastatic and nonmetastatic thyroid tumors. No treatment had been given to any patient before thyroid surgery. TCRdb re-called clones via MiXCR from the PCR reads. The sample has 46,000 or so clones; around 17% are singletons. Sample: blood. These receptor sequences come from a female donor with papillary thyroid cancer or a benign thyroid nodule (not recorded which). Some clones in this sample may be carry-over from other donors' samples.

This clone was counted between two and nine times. CDR3 amino acids: CASIRDRANYEQYF. The CDR3 region has the DNA TGTGCCAGCATCCGGGACAGGGCAAACTACGAGCAGTACTTC. J is TRBJ2-7 and V is TRBV2; 9 bases match TRBD1. Germline V gene lookup returns CDR1 SNHLY and CDR2 FYNNEI. The CDR3 extends over 14 amino acids. J gave up 3 bases and V 7 bases, and 7 bases lay outside the gene matches.

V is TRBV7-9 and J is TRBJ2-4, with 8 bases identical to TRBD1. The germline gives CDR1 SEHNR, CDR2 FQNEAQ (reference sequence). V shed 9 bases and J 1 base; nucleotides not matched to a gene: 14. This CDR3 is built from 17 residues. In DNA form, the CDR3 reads TGTGCCAGTTTAGACGGACAGGGAAATTTGGCCAAAAACATTCAGTACTTC. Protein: CASLDGQGNLAKNIQYF.

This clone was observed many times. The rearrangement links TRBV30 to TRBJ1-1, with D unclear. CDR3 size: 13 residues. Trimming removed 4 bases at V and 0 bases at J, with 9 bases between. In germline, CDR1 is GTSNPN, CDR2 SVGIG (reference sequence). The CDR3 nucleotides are TGTGCCTGGACGCCCGGGCTGAACACTGAAGCTTTCTTT. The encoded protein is CAWTPGLNTEAFF.

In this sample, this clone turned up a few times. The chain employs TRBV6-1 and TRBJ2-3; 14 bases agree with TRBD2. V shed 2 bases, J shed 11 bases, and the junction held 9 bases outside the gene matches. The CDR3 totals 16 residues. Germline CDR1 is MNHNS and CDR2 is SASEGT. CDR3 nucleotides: TGTGCCAGCAGTGAATCTCCGGGACTAGCGGGGGCGGGGCAGTATTTT. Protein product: CASSESPGLAGAGQYF.

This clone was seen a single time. CDR3 sequence (DNA): TGCGCCAGCAGGGGATCGACAGGGACTAATGAAAAACTGTTTTTT. Translating gives CASRGSTGTNEKLFF. The rearrangement links TRBV5-1 to TRBJ1-4, with TRBD1 identical over 7 bases. V was pared by 5 bases and J by 2 bases, with 6 bases of the junction left unmatched. Germline V gives CDR1 SGHRS, CDR2 YFSETQ. This CDR3 comprises 15 residues.

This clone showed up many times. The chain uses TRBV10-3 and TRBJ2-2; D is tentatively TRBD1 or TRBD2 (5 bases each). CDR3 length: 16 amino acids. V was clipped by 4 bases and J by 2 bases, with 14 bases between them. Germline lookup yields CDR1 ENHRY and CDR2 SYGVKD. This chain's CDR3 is CAISGGSAENTGELFF. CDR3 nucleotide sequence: TGTGCCATCAGTGGGGGGTCGGCAGAAAACACCGGGGAGCTGTTTTTT.

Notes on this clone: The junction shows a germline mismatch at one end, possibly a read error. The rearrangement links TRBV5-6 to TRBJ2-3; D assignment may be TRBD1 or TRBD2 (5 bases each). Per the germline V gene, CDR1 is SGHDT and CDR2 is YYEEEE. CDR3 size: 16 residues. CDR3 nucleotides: TGTGCCAGCAGCCCTAGGACACTTTCTAGCACAGGTACGCAGTATTTT. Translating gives CASSPRTLSSTGTQYF.

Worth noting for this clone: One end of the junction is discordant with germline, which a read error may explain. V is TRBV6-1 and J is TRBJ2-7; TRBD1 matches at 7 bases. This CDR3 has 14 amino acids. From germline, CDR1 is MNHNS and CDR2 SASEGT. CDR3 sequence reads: CASSSDRARFDQCF. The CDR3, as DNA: TGTGCCAGCAGTAGTGACAGGGCTCGGTTCGATCAGTGCTTC.

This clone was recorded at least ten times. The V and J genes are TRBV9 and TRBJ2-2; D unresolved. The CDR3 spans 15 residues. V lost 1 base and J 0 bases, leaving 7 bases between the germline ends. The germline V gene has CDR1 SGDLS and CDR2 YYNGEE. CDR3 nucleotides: TGTGCCAGCAGCGTAAGAGCTTCGAACACCGGGGAGCTGTTTTTT. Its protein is CASSVRASNTGELFF.

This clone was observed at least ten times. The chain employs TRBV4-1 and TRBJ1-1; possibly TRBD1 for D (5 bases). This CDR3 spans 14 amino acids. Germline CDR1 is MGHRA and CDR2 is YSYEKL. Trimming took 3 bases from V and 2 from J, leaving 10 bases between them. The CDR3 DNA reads TGCGCCAGCAGCCAGGGACCATCAAACACTGAAGCTTTCTTT. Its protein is CASSQGPSNTEAFF.

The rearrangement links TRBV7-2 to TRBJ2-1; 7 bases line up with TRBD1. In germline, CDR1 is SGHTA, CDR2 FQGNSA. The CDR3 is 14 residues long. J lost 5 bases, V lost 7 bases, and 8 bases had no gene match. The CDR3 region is CASINTGVNNEQFF. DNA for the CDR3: TGTGCCAGCATCAACACAGGGGTGAACAATGAGCAGTTCTTC. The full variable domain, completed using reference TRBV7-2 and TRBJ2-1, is GAGVSQSPSNKVTEKGKDVELRCDPISGHTALYWYRQSLGQGLEFLIYFQGNSAPDKSGLPSDRFSAERTGGSVSTLTIQRTQQEDSAVYLCASINTGVNNEQFFGPGTRLTVL.

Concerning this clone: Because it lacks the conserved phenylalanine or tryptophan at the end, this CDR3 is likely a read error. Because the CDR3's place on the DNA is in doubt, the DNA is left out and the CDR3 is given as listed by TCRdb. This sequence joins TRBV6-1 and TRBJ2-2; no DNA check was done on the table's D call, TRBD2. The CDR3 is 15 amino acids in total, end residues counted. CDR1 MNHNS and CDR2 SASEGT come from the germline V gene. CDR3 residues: CASNPGGSLGGELYV.

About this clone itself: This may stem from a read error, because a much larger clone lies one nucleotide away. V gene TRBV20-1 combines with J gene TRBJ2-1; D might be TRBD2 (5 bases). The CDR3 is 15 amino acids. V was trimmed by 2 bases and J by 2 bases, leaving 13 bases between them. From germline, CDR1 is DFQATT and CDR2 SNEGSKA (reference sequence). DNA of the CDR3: TGCAGTGCTAGAAGGGTTAGCGTCACCTACAATGAGCAGTTCTTC. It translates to CSARRVSVTYNEQFF.

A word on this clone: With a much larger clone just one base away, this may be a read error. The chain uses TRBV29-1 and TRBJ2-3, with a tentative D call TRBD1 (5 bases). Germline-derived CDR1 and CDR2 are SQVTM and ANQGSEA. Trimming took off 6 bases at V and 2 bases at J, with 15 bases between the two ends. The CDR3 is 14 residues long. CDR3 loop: CSVAQAWVTDTQYF. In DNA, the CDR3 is TGCAGCGTGGCACAGGCATGGGTCACAGATACGCAGTATTTT.

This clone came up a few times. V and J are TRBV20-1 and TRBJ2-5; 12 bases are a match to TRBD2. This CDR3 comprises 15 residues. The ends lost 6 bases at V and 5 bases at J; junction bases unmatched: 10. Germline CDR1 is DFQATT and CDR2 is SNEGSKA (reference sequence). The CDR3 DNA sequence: TGCAGTGCGATTCTAGCGGGGGGGCCTTATGAGACCCAGTACTTC. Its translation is CSAILAGGPYETQYF.

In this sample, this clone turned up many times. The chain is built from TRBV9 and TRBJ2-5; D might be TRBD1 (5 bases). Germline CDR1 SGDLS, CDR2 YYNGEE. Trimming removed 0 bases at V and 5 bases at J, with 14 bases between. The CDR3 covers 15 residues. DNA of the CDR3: TGTGCCAGCAGCGTAGGCTTGGCCAGGGCGGAGACCCAGTACTTC. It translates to CASSVGLARAETQYF. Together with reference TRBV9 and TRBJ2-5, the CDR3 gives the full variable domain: DSGVTQTPKHLITATGQRVTLRCSPRSGDLSVYWYQQSLDQGLQFLIQYYNGEERAKGNILERFSAQQFPDLHSELNLSSLELGDSALYFCASSVGLARAETQYFGPGTRLLVL.

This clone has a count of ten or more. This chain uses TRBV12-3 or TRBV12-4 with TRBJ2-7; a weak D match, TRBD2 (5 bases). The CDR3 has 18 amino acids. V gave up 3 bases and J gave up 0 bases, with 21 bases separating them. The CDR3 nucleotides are TGTGCCAGCAGTTTGTCTAGCCTCCATCCCGCAAGCTCCTACGAGCAGTACTTC. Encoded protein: CASSLSSLHPASSYEQYF.

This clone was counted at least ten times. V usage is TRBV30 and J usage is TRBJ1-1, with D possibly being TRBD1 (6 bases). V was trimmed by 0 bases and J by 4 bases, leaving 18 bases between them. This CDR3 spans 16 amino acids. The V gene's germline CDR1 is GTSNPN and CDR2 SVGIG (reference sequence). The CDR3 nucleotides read TGTGCCTGGAGTGTTGGGGGATTTGGGGGCGGCACTGAAGCTTTCTTT. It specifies CAWSVGGFGGGTEAFF. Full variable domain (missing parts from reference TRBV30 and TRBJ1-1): SQTIHQWPATLVQPVGSPLSLECTVEGTSNPNLYWYRQAAGRGLQLLFYSVGIGQISSEVPQNLSASRPQDRQFILSSKKLLLSDSGFYLCAWSVGGFGGGTEAFFGQGTRLTVV.

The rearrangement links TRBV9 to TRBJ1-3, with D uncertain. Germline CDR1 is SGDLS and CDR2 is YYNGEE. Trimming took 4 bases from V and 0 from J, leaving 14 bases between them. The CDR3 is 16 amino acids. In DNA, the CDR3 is TGTGCCAGCAGCCCATCCTCCGGGAGCTCTGGAAACACCATATATTTT. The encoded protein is CASSPSSGSSGNTIYF.

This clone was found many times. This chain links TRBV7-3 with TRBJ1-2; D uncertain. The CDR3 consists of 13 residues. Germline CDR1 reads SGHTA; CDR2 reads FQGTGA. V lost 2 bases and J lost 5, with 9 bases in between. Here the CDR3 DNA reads TGTGCCAGCAGCTTAGACCGGAAGTATGGCTACACCTTC. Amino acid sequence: CASSLDRKYGYTF.

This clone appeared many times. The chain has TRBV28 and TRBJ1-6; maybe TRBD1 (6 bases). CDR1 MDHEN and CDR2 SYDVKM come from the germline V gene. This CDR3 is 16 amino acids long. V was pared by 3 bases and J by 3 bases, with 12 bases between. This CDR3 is CASSFDRTFYNSPLHF. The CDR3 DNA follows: TGTGCCAGCAGTTTTGACAGGACCTTCTATAATTCACCCCTCCACTTT.

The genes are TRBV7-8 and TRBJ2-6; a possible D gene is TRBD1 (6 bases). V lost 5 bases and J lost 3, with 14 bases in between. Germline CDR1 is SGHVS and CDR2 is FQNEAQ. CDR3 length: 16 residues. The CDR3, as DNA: TGTGCCAGCAGCCCCTGGGACATGTATGGGGCCAACGTCCTGACTTTC. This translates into CASSPWDMYGANVLTF.

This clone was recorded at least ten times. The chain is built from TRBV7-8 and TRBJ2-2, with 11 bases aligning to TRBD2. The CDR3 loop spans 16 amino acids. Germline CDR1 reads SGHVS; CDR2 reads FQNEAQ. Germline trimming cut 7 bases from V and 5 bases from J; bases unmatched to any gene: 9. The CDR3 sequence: CASTFTSGRGTGELFF. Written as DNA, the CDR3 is TGTGCCAGCACCTTTACTAGCGGGAGAGGGACCGGGGAGCTGTTTTTT. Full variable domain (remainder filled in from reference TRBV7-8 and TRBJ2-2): GAGVSQSPRYKVAKRGQDVALRCDPISGHVSLFWYQQALGQGPEFLTYFQNEAQLDKSGLPSDRFFAERPEGSVSTLKIQRTQQEDSAVYLCASTFTSGRGTGELFFGEGSRLTVL.

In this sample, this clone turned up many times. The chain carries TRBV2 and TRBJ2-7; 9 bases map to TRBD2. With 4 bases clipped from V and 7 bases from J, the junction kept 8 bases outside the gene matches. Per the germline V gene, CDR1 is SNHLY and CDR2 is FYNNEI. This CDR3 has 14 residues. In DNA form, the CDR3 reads TGTGCCAGCAGTGCGTTAGCGGGGGCTTTGGAGCAGTACTTC. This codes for CASSALAGALEQYF.

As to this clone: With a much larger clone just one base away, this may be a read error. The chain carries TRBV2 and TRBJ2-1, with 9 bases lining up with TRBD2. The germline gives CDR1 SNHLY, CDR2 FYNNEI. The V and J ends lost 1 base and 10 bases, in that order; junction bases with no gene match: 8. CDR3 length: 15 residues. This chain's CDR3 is CASSEGAGGPVEQFF. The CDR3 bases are TGTGCCAGCAGTGAAGGGGCGGGAGGGCCGGTGGAGCAGTTCTTC.

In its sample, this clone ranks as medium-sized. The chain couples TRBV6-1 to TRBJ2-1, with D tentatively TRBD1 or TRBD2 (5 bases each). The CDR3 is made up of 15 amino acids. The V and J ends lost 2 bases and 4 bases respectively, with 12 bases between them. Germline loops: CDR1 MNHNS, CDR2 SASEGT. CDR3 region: CASSELGTHYNEQFF. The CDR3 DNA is TGTGCCAGCAGTGAATTGGGGACCCATTACAATGAGCAGTTCTTC.

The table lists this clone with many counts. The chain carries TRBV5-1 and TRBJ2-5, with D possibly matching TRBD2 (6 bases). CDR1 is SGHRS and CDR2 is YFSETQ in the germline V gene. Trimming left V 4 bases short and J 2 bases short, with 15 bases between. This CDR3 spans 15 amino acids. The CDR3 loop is CASSGGGTSQETQYF. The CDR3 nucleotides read TGCGCCAGCAGCGGGGGTGGGACTTCGCAAGAGACCCAGTACTTC.

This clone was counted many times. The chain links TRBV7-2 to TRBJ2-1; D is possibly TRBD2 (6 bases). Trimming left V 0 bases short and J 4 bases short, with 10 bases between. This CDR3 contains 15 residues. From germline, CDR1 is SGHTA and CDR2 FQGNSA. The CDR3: CASSLAGGHYNEQFF. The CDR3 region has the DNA TGTGCCAGCAGCTTAGCGGGAGGACATTACAATGAGCAGTTCTTC.

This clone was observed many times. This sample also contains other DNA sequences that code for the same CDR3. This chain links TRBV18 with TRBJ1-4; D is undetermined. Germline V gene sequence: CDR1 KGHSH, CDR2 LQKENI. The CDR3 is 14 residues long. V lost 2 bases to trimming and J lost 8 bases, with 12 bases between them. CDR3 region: CASSPNLGEEKLFF. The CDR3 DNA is TGTGCCAGCTCACCAAATCTGGGAGAGGAAAAACTGTTTTTT.

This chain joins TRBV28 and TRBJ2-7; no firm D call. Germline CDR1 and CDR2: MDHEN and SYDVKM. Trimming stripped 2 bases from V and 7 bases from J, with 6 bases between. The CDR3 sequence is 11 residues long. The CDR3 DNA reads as TGTGCCAGCAGTTTAGTTCTGGAGCAGTACTTC. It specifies CASSLVLEQYF.